The clone carrying this T cell receptor (beta chain) has a handful of counts. Indicated time point: newly diagnosed, previously untreated cHL patient sample. From thawed PBMCs, magnetic negative selection was used to isolate the CD8+ T cells. Germline lookup yields CDR1 SGHRS and CDR2 YFSETQ. V shed 7 bases and J shed 3 bases, with 7 bases lying between them. This CDR3 region has 11 residues. The sample originates from a study of PD-1 blockade in classical Hodgkin lymphoma. TCRdb's copy holds only in-frame clones and misses some; the assay was immunoSEQ multiplex PCR. The profile shows roughly 5,000 clones, 80% to 90% of them singletons.

Material for sequencing was CD8+ T cells from blood. The clonotype comes from a human donor with classical Hodgkin lymphoma. The chain carries TRBV5-1 and TRBJ1-1; the D is unclear. CDR3: CASAADTEAFF. CDR3 bases: TGCGCCAGCGCGGCGGACACTGAAGCTTTCTTT.